This T cell receptor (beta chain) is from a study of shared clonotypes between healthy human individuals. Findings and limits, study-wide: Estimated richness was generally greater in naive than memory subsets.

A note on this clone: Its target is not known.

The CDR3 length is 16 residues. Trimming cost V 1 base and J 5 bases, with 16 bases left between them. CDR1 and CDR2 (germline): PRHDT, FYEKMQ (reference sequence). CD8 cells classed as naive were CD45RO-negative and positively selected for CCR7, excluding terminally differentiated effector memory CD45RA+ cells. Only Caucasian adults living in Nashville, Tennessee made up the donor group. As processed by the authors: Filtering differed for immunoSEQ, which gave only junction sequences without quality scores. TCRdb keeps only in-frame clones here, not all; method: immunoSEQ multiplex PCR. V and J calls and clone size follow that table, whereas D and trimming were derived from the DNA. The table records 1.5 million to 2.5 million clones, approximately 94% of them present only once.

J is TRBJ2-3 and V is TRBV13; D may be TRBD2 (5 bases). The clonotype was recovered from a man between 18 and 29 years old in good health. The sequenced material came from naive CD8+ T cells sorted from blood. The chain's CDR3 is CASSLESSGLLDTQYF. CDR3 bases: TGTGCCAGCAGCTTAGAATCGTCGGGGTTGTTAGATACGCAGTATTTT.